These T cell receptor beta chains were read from a single sample in a study of T-cell memory formation after mild COVID-19. Using its own MiXCR run on the 5' RACE reads, TCRdb lists one record per CDR3 protein. The sample gives hundreds of thousands of distinct CDR3 sequences, over 15% of which show up once; 3.5% to 4% is in the top ten. Sequenced: PBMCs or a T cell subset sorted from them (not recorded which). The receptors come from a young man who had mild COVID-19 (a few samples of this study predate the infection). Cell type and time point are not known. The CDR3 runs from the conserved cysteine through the conserved F or W. D genes are given only for firm matches. Not all rows give a size; the values are once, few, many and, for expanded clones, a class.

d_call: NA; v_call: TRBV20-1; clone_size: few; j_call: TRBJ1-1; cdr3_length: 11; cdr3_aa: CSAGREVEAFF; cdr3_nt: TGCAGTGCTGGCAGGGAGGTTGAAGCTTTCTTT
d_call: NA; v_call: TRBV28; clone_size: few; j_call: TRBJ2-6; cdr3_length: 16; cdr3_aa: CASGRGIRTGANVLTF; cdr3_nt: TGTGCCAGCGGGCGGGGCATTCGGACTGGGGCCAACGTCCTGACTTTC
d_call: TRBD2; v_call: TRBV20-1; clone_size: few; j_call: TRBJ2-4; cdr3_length: 17; cdr3_aa: CSAGPPRTSGGKNIQYF; cdr3_nt: TGCAGTGCTGGCCCTCCGCGGACTAGCGGGGGCAAAAACATTCAGTACTTC
d_call: NA; v_call: TRBV6-5; clone_size: NA; j_call: TRBJ1-3; cdr3_length: 19; cdr3_aa: CASSYSGGQGFSSGNTIYF; cdr3_nt: TGTGCCAGCAGTTACTCGGGGGGGCAGGGGTTCTCCTCTGGAAACACCATATATTTT
d_call: NA; v_call: TRBV30; clone_size: NA; j_call: TRBJ2-3; cdr3_length: 14; cdr3_aa: CAWSVRRGTDTQYF; cdr3_nt: TGTGCCTGGAGTGTACGACGGGGCACAGATACGCAGTATTTT
d_call: NA; v_call: TRBV7-6; clone_size: many; j_call: TRBJ2-3; cdr3_length: 14; cdr3_aa: CASSFRDNTDTQYF; cdr3_nt: TGTGCCAGCAGCTTTAGGGACAACACAGATACGCAGTATTTT
d_call: TRBD2; v_call: TRBV3-1; clone_size: few; j_call: TRBJ2-5; cdr3_length: 14; cdr3_aa: CASSQGLAEETQYF; cdr3_nt: TGTGCCAGCAGTCAAGGACTAGCGGAGGAGACCCAGTACTTC
d_call: TRBD1; v_call: TRBV27; clone_size: NA; j_call: TRBJ1-4; cdr3_length: 15; cdr3_aa: CASSPDRDPSEKLFF; cdr3_nt: TGTGCCAGCAGTCCCGACAGGGATCCTTCTGAAAAACTGTTTTTT
d_call: NA; v_call: TRBV7-2; clone_size: NA; j_call: TRBJ1-1; cdr3_length: 14; cdr3_aa: CASSLPPGNTEAFF; cdr3_nt: TGTGCCAGCAGCTTACCTCCAGGGAACACTGAAGCTTTCTTT
d_call: TRBD2; v_call: TRBV7-3; clone_size: many; j_call: TRBJ2-1; cdr3_length: 13; cdr3_aa: CASSLLAGVEQFF; cdr3_nt: TGTGCCAGCAGCCTCCTAGCGGGGGTTGAGCAGTTCTTC
d_call: NA; v_call: TRBV11-2; clone_size: NA; j_call: TRBJ2-7; cdr3_length: 14; cdr3_aa: CASSLDRGSYEQYF; cdr3_nt: TGTGCCAGCAGCTTAGATCGGGGATCCTACGAGCAGTACTTC
d_call: TRBD2; v_call: TRBV29-1; clone_size: few; j_call: TRBJ2-2; cdr3_length: 14; cdr3_aa: CSVSTSGGTGELFF; cdr3_nt: TGCAGCGTGTCGACTAGCGGTGGTACCGGGGAGCTGTTTTTT
d_call: NA; v_call: TRBV7-2; clone_size: many; j_call: TRBJ2-5; cdr3_length: 14; cdr3_aa: CASSLVPSGETQYF; cdr3_nt: TGTGCCAGCAGCTTAGTACCAAGCGGAGAGACCCAGTACTTC
d_call: NA; v_call: TRBV15; clone_size: many; j_call: TRBJ1-1; cdr3_length: 15; cdr3_aa: CATSRDLGPNTEAFF; cdr3_nt: TGTGCCACCAGCAGAGATTTGGGGCCGAACACTGAAGCTTTCTTT
d_call: NA; v_call: TRBV29-1; clone_size: few; j_call: TRBJ1-1; cdr3_length: 14; cdr3_aa: CSVELRTQNTEAFF; cdr3_nt: TGCAGCGTTGAATTGAGGACACAGAACACTGAAGCTTTCTTT
d_call: TRBD1; v_call: TRBV6-1; clone_size: few; j_call: TRBJ1-1; cdr3_length: 14; cdr3_aa: CASSDPPRTGTAFF; cdr3_nt: TGTGCCAGCAGTGACCCCCCAAGGACAGGAACGGCTTTCTTT
d_call: TRBD2; v_call: TRBV24-1; clone_size: NA; j_call: TRBJ2-5; cdr3_length: 15; cdr3_aa: CATSDQRGAQETQYF; cdr3_nt: TGTGCCACCAGTGATCAGCGGGGGGCCCAAGAGACCCAGTACTTC
d_call: TRBD2; v_call: TRBV7-6; clone_size: few; j_call: TRBJ2-5; cdr3_length: 15; cdr3_aa: CASSLGASGGETQYF; cdr3_nt: TGTGCCAGCAGCTTAGGGGCTAGCGGGGGGGAGACCCAGTACTTC
d_call: TRBD2; v_call: TRBV5-1; clone_size: many; j_call: TRBJ2-5; cdr3_length: 15; cdr3_aa: CASSLFLAGEETQYF; cdr3_nt: TGCGCCAGCAGCTTGTTCCTAGCGGGGGAGGAGACCCAGTACTTC
d_call: TRBD2; v_call: TRBV7-2; clone_size: many; j_call: TRBJ2-3; cdr3_length: 15; cdr3_aa: CASSLAGPTGDTQYF; cdr3_nt: TGTGCCAGCAGCCTAGCGGGACCTACGGGAGATACGCAGTATTTT
d_call: NA; v_call: TRBV5-1; clone_size: few; j_call: TRBJ2-1; cdr3_length: 13; cdr3_aa: CASSLTDSHEQFF; cdr3_nt: TGCGCCAGCAGCTTGACTGACAGTCATGAGCAGTTCTTC
d_call: NA; v_call: TRBV4-1; clone_size: few; j_call: TRBJ2-3; cdr3_length: 16; cdr3_aa: CASSPYYGPSTDTQYF; cdr3_nt: TGCGCCAGCAGCCCCTACTACGGACCCAGCACAGATACGCAGTATTTT
d_call: NA; v_call: TRBV7-2; clone_size: many; j_call: TRBJ2-3; cdr3_length: 15; cdr3_aa: CASSLVPRGTDTQYF; cdr3_nt: TGTGCCAGCAGCTTAGTTCCTAGGGGGACAGATACGCAGTATTTT
d_call: NA; v_call: TRBV5-1; clone_size: NA; j_call: TRBJ1-4; cdr3_length: 14; cdr3_aa: CASSLSSTNEKLFF; cdr3_nt: TGCGCCAGCAGCTTGTCCTCAACTAATGAAAAACTGTTTTTT
d_call: NA; v_call: TRBV7-3; clone_size: NA; j_call: TRBJ2-1; cdr3_length: 15; cdr3_aa: CASSLMGGNYNEQFF; cdr3_nt: TGTGCCAGCAGCTTAATGGGGGGAAACTACAATGAGCAGTTCTTC
d_call: TRBD2; v_call: TRBV7-8; clone_size: few; j_call: TRBJ2-1; cdr3_length: 14; cdr3_aa: CASSFRLAGTEQFF; cdr3_nt: TGTGCCAGCAGCTTCCGACTAGCGGGGACTGAGCAGTTCTTC
d_call: NA; v_call: TRBV29-1; clone_size: NA; j_call: TRBJ1-5; cdr3_length: 13; cdr3_aa: CSVDLGTNQPQHF; cdr3_nt: TGCAGCGTTGATCTTGGGACTAATCAGCCCCAGCATTTT
d_call: TRBD1; v_call: TRBV7-9; clone_size: few; j_call: TRBJ1-1; cdr3_length: 14; cdr3_aa: CASSYDREGTEAFF; cdr3_nt: TGTGCCAGCAGCTATGACAGGGAAGGCACTGAAGCTTTCTTT
d_call: NA; v_call: TRBV4-3; clone_size: few; j_call: TRBJ1-4; cdr3_length: 14; cdr3_aa: CASSQQGVNEKLFF; cdr3_nt: TGCGCCAGCAGCCAACAGGGAGTTAATGAAAAACTGTTTTTT
d_call: TRBD1; v_call: TRBV29-1; clone_size: many; j_call: TRBJ1-5; cdr3_length: 15; cdr3_aa: CSVSQGLLGNQPQHF; cdr3_nt: TGCAGCGTCTCACAGGGGTTATTAGGCAATCAGCCCCAGCATTTT
d_call: TRBD1; v_call: TRBV7-2; clone_size: few; j_call: TRBJ2-2; cdr3_length: 15; cdr3_aa: CASSQGTGVTGELFF; cdr3_nt: TGTGCCAGCAGCCAAGGGACAGGGGTAACCGGGGAGCTGTTTTTT
d_call: TRBD1; v_call: TRBV7-9; clone_size: NA; j_call: TRBJ1-2; cdr3_length: 14; cdr3_aa: CASSFADRGSGYTF; cdr3_nt: TGTGCCAGCAGCTTCGCGGACAGGGGCTCTGGCTACACCTTC
d_call: NA; v_call: TRBV25-1; clone_size: NA; j_call: TRBJ2-3; cdr3_length: 16; cdr3_aa: CASSASGRTLGDTQYF; cdr3_nt: TGTGCCAGCAGTGCATCGGGCCGAACCCTAGGTGATACGCAGTATTTT
d_call: NA; v_call: TRBV9; clone_size: few; j_call: TRBJ2-3; cdr3_length: 15; cdr3_aa: CASSVVLGGTDTQYF; cdr3_nt: TGTGCCAGCAGCGTAGTCCTGGGTGGAACGGATACGCAGTATTTT
d_call: NA; v_call: TRBV7-2; clone_size: few; j_call: TRBJ2-1; cdr3_length: 13; cdr3_aa: CASSPQLANEQFF; cdr3_nt: TGTGCCAGCAGCCCCCAACTAGCCAATGAGCAGTTCTTC
d_call: NA; v_call: TRBV6-5; clone_size: NA; j_call: TRBJ2-1; cdr3_length: 13; cdr3_aa: CASSYEGAGEQFF; cdr3_nt: TGTGCCAGCAGTTACGAAGGGGCGGGTGAGCAGTTCTTC
d_call: TRBD2; v_call: TRBV7-6; clone_size: few; j_call: TRBJ2-5; cdr3_length: 16; cdr3_aa: CASSHSGTSAGETQYF; cdr3_nt: TGTGCCAGCAGCCATAGCGGGACTAGCGCGGGAGAGACCCAGTACTTC
d_call: NA; v_call: TRBV6-5; clone_size: few; j_call: TRBJ2-7; cdr3_length: 15; cdr3_aa: CASSFTGLESYEQYF; cdr3_nt: TGTGCCAGCAGTTTCACAGGCTTGGAATCTTACGAGCAGTACTTC
d_call: TRBD1; v_call: TRBV5-1; clone_size: many; j_call: TRBJ1-2; cdr3_length: 14; cdr3_aa: CASSSTHRGGGYTF; cdr3_nt: TGCGCCAGCAGCTCTACTCACAGGGGAGGTGGCTACACCTTC
d_call: NA; v_call: TRBV18; clone_size: NA; j_call: TRBJ1-1; cdr3_length: 15; cdr3_aa: CASSPPSRANTEAFF; cdr3_nt: TGTGCCAGCTCACCACCATCACGGGCGAACACTGAAGCTTTCTTT
d_call: NA; v_call: TRBV15; clone_size: few; j_call: TRBJ1-2; cdr3_length: 14; cdr3_aa: CATSRDRGDYGYTF; cdr3_nt: TGTGCCACCAGCAGAGACCGGGGCGACTATGGCTACACCTTC
d_call: NA; v_call: TRBV5-6; clone_size: NA; j_call: TRBJ1-4; cdr3_length: 15; cdr3_aa: CASSLRKGSNEKLFF; cdr3_nt: TGTGCCAGCAGCTTGAGGAAGGGTTCAAATGAAAAACTGTTTTTT
d_call: NA; v_call: TRBV6-2/TRBV6-3; clone_size: NA; j_call: TRBJ1-5; cdr3_length: 16; cdr3_aa: CASSPPPGHPYQPQHF; cdr3_nt: TGTGCCAGCAGTCCGCCCCCGGGCCACCCCTATCAGCCCCAGCATTTT
d_call: TRBD1; v_call: TRBV20-1; clone_size: many; j_call: TRBJ2-3; cdr3_length: 13; cdr3_aa: CSALGQGTDTQYF; cdr3_nt: TGCAGTGCCCTCGGACAGGGGACAGATACGCAGTATTTT
d_call: NA; v_call: TRBV5-6; clone_size: few; j_call: TRBJ1-1; cdr3_length: 13; cdr3_aa: CASSPQLGAEAFF; cdr3_nt: TGTGCCAGCAGCCCTCAGTTGGGGGCTGAAGCTTTCTTT
d_call: TRBD2; v_call: TRBV6-6; clone_size: NA; j_call: TRBJ2-7; cdr3_length: 14; cdr3_aa: CASSYPAGVYEQYF; cdr3_nt: TGTGCCAGCAGTTACCCAGCGGGGGTCTACGAGCAGTACTTC
d_call: TRBD1; v_call: TRBV11-2; clone_size: NA; j_call: TRBJ2-5; cdr3_length: 16; cdr3_aa: CASSLGHRGSQETQYF; cdr3_nt: TGTGCCAGCAGCTTAGGGCACAGGGGATCACAAGAGACCCAGTACTTC
d_call: NA; v_call: TRBV25-1; clone_size: few; j_call: TRBJ1-1; cdr3_length: 14; cdr3_aa: CASKGWGPNTEAFF; cdr3_nt: TGTGCCAGCAAAGGGTGGGGGCCGAACACTGAAGCTTTCTTT
d_call: TRBD2; v_call: TRBV7-3; clone_size: NA; j_call: TRBJ2-2; cdr3_length: 17; cdr3_aa: CASSPRTSGGPTGELFF; cdr3_nt: TGTGCCAGCAGCCCAAGGACTAGCGGGGGCCCCACCGGGGAGCTGTTTTTT
d_call: NA; v_call: TRBV7-2; clone_size: few; j_call: TRBJ2-3; cdr3_length: 14; cdr3_aa: CASSPHSPPDTQYF; cdr3_nt: TGTGCCAGCAGCCCGCACTCACCCCCAGATACGCAGTATTTT
d_call: NA; v_call: TRBV5-1; clone_size: NA; j_call: TRBJ2-3; cdr3_length: 15; cdr3_aa: CASSLAPRQADTQYF; cdr3_nt: TGCGCCAGCAGCTTGGCGCCCCGACAGGCAGATACGCAGTATTTT
d_call: NA; v_call: TRBV6-5; clone_size: NA; j_call: TRBJ2-7; cdr3_length: 15; cdr3_aa: CASSYSTQGNYEQYF; cdr3_nt: TGTGCCAGCAGTTACTCGACCCAGGGGAACTACGAGCAGTACTTC
d_call: NA; v_call: TRBV7-2; clone_size: few; j_call: TRBJ2-5; cdr3_length: 14; cdr3_aa: CASSLGTVQGTQYF; cdr3_nt: TGTGCCAGCAGCTTAGGGACTGTACAAGGGACCCAGTACTTC
d_call: NA; v_call: TRBV21-1; clone_size: NA; j_call: TRBJ2-7; cdr3_length: 10; cdr3_aa: CASPFAEQYF; cdr3_nt: TGTGCCAGCCCTTTCGCAGAGCAGTACTTC
d_call: NA; v_call: TRBV6-6; clone_size: NA; j_call: TRBJ2-1; cdr3_length: 14; cdr3_aa: CASTRAGTANEQFF; cdr3_nt: TGTGCCAGCACCCGGGCGGGGACGGCCAATGAGCAGTTCTTC
d_call: NA; v_call: TRBV6-5; clone_size: few; j_call: TRBJ1-5; cdr3_length: 16; cdr3_aa: CASSYSGAPSNQPQHF; cdr3_nt: TGTGCCAGCAGTTACTCGGGGGCCCCTAGCAATCAGCCCCAGCATTTT
d_call: TRBD2; v_call: TRBV4-2; clone_size: NA; j_call: TRBJ2-3; cdr3_length: 16; cdr3_aa: CASSNSGGRSTDTQYF; cdr3_nt: TGTGCCAGCAGCAATAGCGGGGGGAGGTCCACAGATACGCAGTATTTT
d_call: NA; v_call: TRBV7-8; clone_size: few; j_call: TRBJ2-3; cdr3_length: 12; cdr3_aa: CASAPGTDTQYF; cdr3_nt: TGTGCCAGTGCGCCGGGCACAGATACGCAGTATTTT
d_call: NA; v_call: TRBV28; clone_size: NA; j_call: TRBJ1-2; cdr3_length: 13; cdr3_aa: CASSPRWYNGYTF; cdr3_nt: TGTGCCAGCAGCCCCCGGTGGTATAATGGCTACACCTTC
d_call: TRBD2; v_call: TRBV20-1; clone_size: NA; j_call: TRBJ2-3; cdr3_length: 14; cdr3_aa: CSASGGVSTDTQYF; cdr3_nt: TGCAGTGCTAGCGGGGGGGTCAGCACAGATACGCAGTATTTT